The 32 T cell receptor beta chains given below trace back to one sample, sequenced in a study of metastatic and nonmetastatic thyroid tumors. Each patient came to thyroid surgery without any prior treatment (of any kind). From the PCR reads, TCRdb re-called clones with MiXCR. The profile shows some 30,000 clones, 7% to 9% of them singletons. The sequenced material came from blood. The receptors originated from a female donor with papillary thyroid cancer or a benign thyroid nodule (not recorded which). Some clones in this sample may be carry-over from other donors' samples.

The table lists this clone with many counts. Within the sample, other DNA sequences also encode this same CDR3. This chain connects TRBV7-8 to TRBJ2-2; D not resolved. The CDR3 consists of 15 residues. V was pared by 1 base and J by 3 bases, with 9 bases between. Germline V gene data show CDR1 as SGHVS and CDR2 as FQNEAQ. Here the CDR3 reads CASSLGLGDTGELFF. The CDR3 DNA sequence: TGTGCCAGCAGCTTAGGGCTCGGCGACACCGGGGAGCTGTTTTTT. The full variable domain, its missing parts supplied by reference TRBV7-8 and TRBJ2-2, is GAGVSQSPRYKVAKRGQDVALRCDPISGHVSLFWYQQALGQGPEFLTYFQNEAQLDKSGLPSDRFFAERPEGSVSTLKIQRTQQEDSAVYLCASSLGLGDTGELFFGEGSRLTVL.

This clone was detected a few times. The V and J genes are TRBV5-4 and TRBJ1-2; 8 bases are shared with TRBD1. Per germline, CDR1 SGHNT and CDR2 YYREEE (reference sequence). CDR3 length: 15 residues. V trimming: 0 bases; J trimming: 6 bases; junction bases outside the gene matches: 7. CDR3 protein: CASSLGGQGVDGYTF. In DNA, the CDR3 is TGTGCCAGCAGCTTGGGAGGACAGGGAGTGGATGGCTACACCTTC.

CDR3 sequence: CASSVQGYTEAFF. The CDR3 DNA sequence: TGTGCCAGCAGCGTACAGGGGTACACTGAAGCTTTCTTT. This sequence joins TRBV5-4 and TRBJ1-1; TRBD1 agrees at 7 bases. CDR3 size: 13 residues. Germline CDR1 and CDR2: SGHNT and YYREEE (reference sequence). V lost 4 bases, J lost 3 bases, and 3 bases stayed unmatched.

At least ten counts were recorded for this clone. The chain carries TRBV11-1 and TRBJ1-1; D possibly corresponds to TRBD1 (5 bases). Germline V lookup: CDR1 SGHAT, CDR2 FQDESV (reference sequence). The CDR3 is made up of 16 amino acids. V dropped 2 bases and J dropped 1 base, with 14 bases sitting between them. CDR3 protein: CASSLIGDRWNTEAFF. For the CDR3, the DNA is TGTGCCAGCAGCTTAATTGGGGACCGATGGAACACTGAAGCTTTCTTT. Full variable domain (remainder filled in from reference TRBV11-1 and TRBJ1-1): EAEVAQSPRYKITEKSQAVAFWCDPISGHATLYWYRQILGQGPELLVQFQDESVVDDSQLPKDRFSAERLKGVDSTLKIQPAELGDSAMYLCASSLIGDRWNTEAFFGQGTRLTVV.

This clone has a count of ten or more. This sequence joins TRBV28 and TRBJ2-1, with 9 nucleotides matching TRBD2. The CDR3 is 15 amino acids. CDR1 and CDR2 from the germline V gene are MDHEN and SYDVKM. Trimming removed 2 bases from V and 6 bases from J; junction bases left unmatched: 5. The CDR3 reads CASSLEVAGVNEQFF. CDR3 nucleotides: TGTGCCAGCAGTTTAGAAGTAGCGGGAGTCAATGAGCAGTTCTTC.

This clone was counted many times. The V call is TRBV2, the J call TRBJ2-2; TRBD1 agrees at 7 bases. There are 16 residues in the CDR3. The germline V gene has CDR1 SNHLY and CDR2 FYNNEI. V lost 2 bases to trimming and J lost 5 bases; unmatched junction nucleotides: 8. The CDR3 loop is CASSEHMTGITGELFF. The CDR3, as DNA: TGTGCCAGCAGTGAACACATGACAGGGATTACCGGGGAGCTGTTTTTT.

In regard to this clone: A much larger clone sits a single nucleotide away, making a read error possible. This chain joins TRBV11-2 and TRBJ2-1; 9 bases are shared with TRBD2. With 6 bases clipped from V and 2 bases from J, the junction kept 5 bases outside the gene matches. The CDR3 loop spans 15 amino acids. Germline V gene lookup returns CDR1 SGHAT and CDR2 FQNNGV. For the CDR3, the DNA is TGTGCCAGCAGATTATTAGCGGGAGCCTACAATGAGCAGTTCTTC. Protein: CASRLLAGAYNEQFF.

This clone was seen many times. Other DNA sequences of this sample code for an identical CDR3. This rearrangement joins TRBV29-1 to TRBJ2-1, with D uncertain. The CDR3 has 10 residues. In germline, CDR1 is SQVTM, CDR2 ANQGSEA. V was cut by 4 bases and J by 9 bases, with 7 bases left in between. The chain's CDR3 is CSVGVTEQFF. CDR3 nucleotides: TGCAGCGTTGGAGTGACTGAGCAGTTCTTC.

This clone was seen repeatedly, ten times or more. The chain joins TRBV24-1 to TRBJ1-1; D is uncertain. From germline, CDR1 is KGHDR and CDR2 SFDVKD. The CDR3 is 15 residues long. Trimming left V 3 bases short and J 5 bases short, with 15 bases between. The CDR3 coding sequence is TGTGCCACCAGTGATCCGAAAACCGGGCATACTGAAGCTTTCTTT. The encoded protein is CATSDPKTGHTEAFF.

This clone was seen ten or more times. This chain links TRBV2 with TRBJ1-4, with D possibly being TRBD1 (5 bases). The germline V gene has CDR1 SNHLY and CDR2 FYNNEI. The length of the CDR3 is 15 residues. Between the trimmed V and J ends, which lost 7 bases and 0 bases, there was a span of 12 bases. Here the CDR3 reads CASKGIRTTNEKLFF. The CDR3 nucleotides read TGTGCCAGCAAGGGGATTAGGACAACTAATGAAAAACTGTTTTTT.

This clone was detected many times. This chain joins TRBV5-6 and TRBJ1-4; a weak D match, TRBD1 (6 bases). Germline CDR1 SGHDT, CDR2 YYEEEE. The CDR3 sequence is 15 residues long. Trimming removed 3 bases at V and 3 bases at J, with 12 bases between. As DNA, the CDR3 is TGTGCCAGCAGCTACGCGGCAGGGGCTAATGAAAAACTGTTTTTT. Translating it yields CASSYAAGANEKLFF.

CDR3 region: CASSLSTSGSTLQTQYF. In nucleotides, the CDR3 is TGCGCCAGCAGCTTGTCCACTAGCGGGAGCACCCTACAGACCCAGTACTTC. The V call is TRBV5-1, the J call TRBJ2-5; 11 nucleotides match TRBD2. Germline lookup yields CDR1 SGHRS and CDR2 YFSETQ. The J segment lost 6 bases and the V segment lost 1 base, leaving 11 bases of the junction unmatched. This CDR3 has 17 residues.

This clone is labeled medium-sized. The chain joins TRBV12-3 or TRBV12-4 to TRBJ2-3; D may correspond to TRBD1 or TRBD2 (5 bases each). V shed 8 bases and J shed 2 bases, with 11 bases lying between them. This CDR3 region has 13 residues. DNA for the CDR3: TGTGCCAGCGTTTCGGGGCACACAGATACGCAGTATTTT. This gives the protein CASVSGHTDTQYF.

This clone was seen many times. CDR3 DNA sequence: TGTGCCAGCAGCCAAATAGGCGGGGTAGGAACTGAAGCTTTCTTT. Protein sequence: CASSQIGGVGTEAFF. The chain carries TRBV13 and TRBJ1-1; D ambiguous. V lost 5 bases and J lost 5, with 18 bases in between. CDR1 and CDR2 from the germline V gene are PRHDT and FYEKMQ (reference sequence). This CDR3 comprises 15 residues.

This clone was picked up many times. The chain couples TRBV7-9 to TRBJ1-2; 7 nucleotides line up with TRBD1. The CDR3 length is 13 residues. Unmatched junction bases numbered 8, after V lost 6 bases and J lost 7 bases. From germline, CDR1 is SEHNR and CDR2 FQNEAQ (reference sequence). CDR3: CASRGGDRAGYTF. The CDR3 coding sequence is TGTGCCAGCAGGGGGGGGGACAGAGCTGGCTACACCTTC.

The chain couples TRBV30 to TRBJ1-6; 10 bases fit TRBD1. Losses at the gene ends were 5 bases for V and 7 bases for J; bases not matched to a gene: 8. Germline V gene lookup returns CDR1 GTSNPN and CDR2 SVGIG (reference sequence). This CDR3 region has 15 residues. CDR3 nucleotide sequence: TGTGCCTGGCGGGGGGGGACAGGGGCGAATTCACCCCTCCACTTT. It is translated as CAWRGGTGANSPLHF.

This rearrangement joins TRBV2 to TRBJ2-7, with 8 positions matching TRBD2. With 6 bases clipped from V and 4 bases from J, the junction kept 8 bases outside the gene matches. CDR1 and CDR2 from the germline V gene are SNHLY and FYNNEI. This CDR3 contains 14 residues. This CDR3 reads CASRIGLAVYEQYF. The CDR3 coding sequence is TGTGCCAGCAGGATCGGACTAGCAGTTTACGAGCAGTACTTC. Full variable domain (outside the CDR3, taken from reference TRBV2 and TRBJ2-7): EPEVTQTPSHQVTQMGQEVILRCVPISNHLYFYWYRQILGQKVEFLVSFYNNEISEKSEIFDDQFSVERPDGSNFTLKIRSTKLEDSAMYFCASRIGLAVYEQYFGPGTRLTVT.

Concerning this clone itself: Just one base apart from a much larger clone, this may be a read error. The V gene is TRBV29-1, the J gene TRBJ1-1; TRBD1 might be the D (5 bases). Between the trimmed V and J ends, which lost 7 bases and 1 base, there was a span of 13 bases. The CDR3 loop spans 13 amino acids. Per the germline V gene, CDR1 is SQVTM and CDR2 is ANQGSEA. CDR3 sequence: CSAGGSSNTEAFF. For the CDR3, the DNA is TGCAGCGCCGGGGGGAGTTCGAACACTGAAGCTTTCTTT.

This clone was seen only a few times. This clone may be a read error of a much larger clone one base away. The chain joins TRBV12-3 or TRBV12-4 to TRBJ2-1; D is perhaps TRBD1 (5 bases). V lost 7 bases and J lost 6, with 19 bases in between. The CDR3 length is 15 residues. The CDR3 loop is CASILRPAGINEQFF. CDR3 bases: TGTGCCAGCATCCTTCGTCCTGCAGGGATCAATGAGCAGTTCTTC.

This clone was counted many times. The chain has TRBV6-1 and TRBJ2-1, with 8 bases identical to TRBD1. After removal of 7 bases from V and 5 bases from J, the junction contained 10 bases not matched to a gene. Germline values: CDR1 MNHNS, CDR2 SASEGT. The CDR3 is made up of 15 amino acids. The CDR3 spells CASKPDRARNNEQFF. CDR3 nucleotide sequence: TGTGCCAGCAAGCCGGACAGGGCCCGGAACAATGAGCAGTTCTTC.

This clone was counted many times. The CDR3 protein is CASRPRQGVNQPQHF. For the CDR3, the DNA is TGTGCCAGTAGACCTAGACAGGGGGTAAATCAGCCCCAGCATTTT. V gene TRBV19 combines with J gene TRBJ1-5; TRBD1 agrees at 9 bases. J gave up 4 bases and V 6 bases, and 7 bases lay outside the gene matches. Germline values: CDR1 LNHDA, CDR2 SQIVND (reference sequence). The CDR3 has 15 amino acids.

As regards this clone: This CDR3 is missing its conserved last phenylalanine or tryptophan, likely due to a read error. The rearrangement links TRBV18 to TRBJ1-1; D unresolved. Trimming pared 4 bases from V and 1 base from J, leaving 10 bases between. Germline CDR1 reads KGHSH; CDR2 reads LQKENI. This CDR3 has 14 amino acids. The CDR3 region has the DNA TGTGCCAGCTCACAAACGTCAGGGAACACTGAAGCTTTCCTT. Translation: CASSQTSGNTEAFL.

This clone was seen ten or more times. J is TRBJ2-6 and V is TRBV5-6, with 7 positions matching TRBD1. The trim removed 5 bases at V and 1 base at J, leaving 12 bases unmatched. There are 18 residues in the CDR3. CDR1 and CDR2 from the germline V gene are SGHDT and YYEEEE. CDR3 region: CASRAQGFGFSGANVLTF. The CDR3 DNA is TGTGCCAGCAGAGCACAGGGGTTCGGTTTTTCTGGGGCCAACGTCCTGACTTTC.

The table lists this clone with many counts. V gene TRBV7-6 combines with J gene TRBJ2-3; D remains ambiguous. The CDR3 length is 14 residues. Germline loops: CDR1 SGHVS, CDR2 FNYEAQ. With 1 base removed from V and 6 bases from J, the gap between germline ends came to 11 bases. The CDR3 sequence is CASSLDGDRDTQYF. CDR3 coding DNA: TGTGCCAGCAGCTTAGATGGGGATAGGGATACGCAGTATTTT. Complete variable domain (other parts from reference TRBV7-6 and TRBJ2-3): GAGVSQSPRYKVTKRGQDVALRCDPISGHVSLYWYRQALGQGPEFLTYFNYEAQQDKSGLPNDRFSAERPEGSISTLTIQRTEQRDSAMYRCASSLDGDRDTQYFGPGTRLTVL.

This clone appeared many times. The V and J genes are TRBV13 and TRBJ1-2, with TRBD1 as a possible D gene (6 bases). The germline CDR1 and CDR2 sequences are PRHDT and FYEKMQ (reference sequence). This CDR3 is built from 14 residues. The ends were cut back, 2 bases at V and 11 bases at J, with 18 bases in the middle. The CDR3 region has the DNA TGTGCCAGCAGCTTACTTTGGACACGGGGGCAGTACACCTTC. Translated, it gives CASSLLWTRGQYTF.

This clone came up many times. This chain joins TRBV6-1 and TRBJ1-6; D not certain. V was trimmed by 1 base and J by 10 bases, leaving 8 bases between them. Germline V gene data show CDR1 as MNHNS and CDR2 as SASEGT. This CDR3 has 13 residues. The CDR3 protein is CASSEGLGSPLHF. In nucleotides, the CDR3 is TGTGCCAGCAGTGAAGGTTTAGGCTCACCCCTCCACTTT.

This clone was found many times. The rearrangement links TRBV6-5 to TRBJ1-1; possibly TRBD1 for D (5 bases). Germline values: CDR1 MNHEY, CDR2 SVGAGI. CDR3 length equals 15 residues. V gave up 2 bases and J gave up 0 bases, with 10 bases separating them. CDR3 region: CASSYQVGLNTEAFF. The CDR3 bases are TGTGCCAGCAGTTACCAGGTGGGACTGAACACTGAAGCTTTCTTT.

This clone has ten or more counts. This chain connects TRBV20-1 to TRBJ2-2, with D perhaps matching TRBD1 or TRBD2 (6 bases each). Trimming left V 4 bases short and J 1 base short, with 10 bases between. The CDR3 consists of 14 residues. Germline loops: CDR1 DFQATT, CDR2 SNEGSKA (reference sequence). In DNA, the CDR3 is TGCAGTGCTATGGGGGGACAGAACACCGGGGAGCTGTTTTTT. It translates to CSAMGGQNTGELFF.

This clone showed up many times. V and J are TRBV19 and TRBJ1-3, with 7 positions matching TRBD1. Per germline, CDR1 LNHDA and CDR2 SQIVND (reference sequence). J lost 1 base, V lost 10 bases, and 4 bases had no gene match. This CDR3 is 13 amino acids long. CDR3: CATTDRSGNTIYF. The CDR3 coding sequence is TGTGCCACTACGGACAGGTCTGGAAACACCATATATTTT.

This clone came up many times. The rearrangement joins TRBV7-2 to TRBJ1-2; a weak D match, TRBD1 (6 bases). Trimming removed 5 bases at V and 8 bases at J, with 21 bases between. CDR3 size: 15 residues. Germline lookup yields CDR1 SGHTA and CDR2 FQGNSA. The CDR3 region has the DNA TGTGCCAGCAGCCTCACTTCGGGGGGGCGCGGGGGCTACACCTTC. Its translation: CASSLTSGGRGGYTF.

This clone was observed at least ten times. The chain is built from TRBV28 and TRBJ1-6, with 7 bases aligning to TRBD1. Germline V gives CDR1 MDHEN, CDR2 SYDVKM. V gave up 4 bases and J gave up 0 bases; unmatched junction bases: 0. There are 15 residues in the CDR3. The DNA for the CDR3 is TGTGCCAGCAGTTGGACAGGCTCCTATAATTCACCCCTCCACTTT. This gives the protein CASSWTGSYNSPLHF.

In this sample, this clone turned up many times. This chain uses TRBV30 with TRBJ1-2, with a weak D call TRBD1 (5 bases). Per the germline V gene, CDR1 is GTSNPN and CDR2 is SVGIG (reference sequence). V dropped 0 bases and J dropped 8 bases, with 10 bases sitting between them. This CDR3 has 12 residues. The chain's CDR3 is CAWSVGTGGYTF. The CDR3 coding sequence is TGTGCCTGGAGTGTGGGGACCGGAGGCTACACCTTC.